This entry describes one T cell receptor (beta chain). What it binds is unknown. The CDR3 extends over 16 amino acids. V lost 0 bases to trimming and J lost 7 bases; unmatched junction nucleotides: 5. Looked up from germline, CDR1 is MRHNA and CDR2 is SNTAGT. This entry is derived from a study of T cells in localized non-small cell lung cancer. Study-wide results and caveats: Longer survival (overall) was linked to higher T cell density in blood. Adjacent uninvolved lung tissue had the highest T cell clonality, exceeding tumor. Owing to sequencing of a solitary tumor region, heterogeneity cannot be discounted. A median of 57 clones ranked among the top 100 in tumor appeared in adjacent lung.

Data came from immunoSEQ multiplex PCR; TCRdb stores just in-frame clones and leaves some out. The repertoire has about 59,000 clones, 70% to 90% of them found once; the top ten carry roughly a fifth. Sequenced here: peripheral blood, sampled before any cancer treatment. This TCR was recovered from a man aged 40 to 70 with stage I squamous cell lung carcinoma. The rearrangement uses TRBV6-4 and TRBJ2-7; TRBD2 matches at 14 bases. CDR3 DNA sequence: TGTGCCAGCAGTGACTCGGGACTAGCGGGAGAGGGGGAGCAGTACTTC. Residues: CASSDSGLAGEGEQYF.